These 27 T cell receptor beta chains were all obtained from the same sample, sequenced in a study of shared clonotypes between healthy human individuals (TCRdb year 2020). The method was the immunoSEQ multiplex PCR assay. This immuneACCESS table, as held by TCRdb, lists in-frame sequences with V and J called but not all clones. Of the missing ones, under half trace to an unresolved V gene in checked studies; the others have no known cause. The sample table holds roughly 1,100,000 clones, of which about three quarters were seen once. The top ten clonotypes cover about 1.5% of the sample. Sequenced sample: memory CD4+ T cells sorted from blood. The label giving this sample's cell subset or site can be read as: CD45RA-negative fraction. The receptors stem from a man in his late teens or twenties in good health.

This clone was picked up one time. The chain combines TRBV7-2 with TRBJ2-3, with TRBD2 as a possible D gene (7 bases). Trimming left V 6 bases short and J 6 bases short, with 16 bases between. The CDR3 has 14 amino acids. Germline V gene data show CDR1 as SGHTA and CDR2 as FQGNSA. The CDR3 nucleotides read TGTGCCAGCAGGGGGGTGGCGGGGGCCGATACGCAGTATTTT. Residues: CASRGVAGADTQYF.

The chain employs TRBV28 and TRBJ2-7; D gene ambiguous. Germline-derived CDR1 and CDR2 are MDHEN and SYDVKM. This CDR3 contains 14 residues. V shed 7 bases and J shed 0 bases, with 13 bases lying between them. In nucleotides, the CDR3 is TGTGCCAGCACAGCGTTTAAGAGCTCCTACGAGCAGTACTTC. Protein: CASTAFKSSYEQYF.

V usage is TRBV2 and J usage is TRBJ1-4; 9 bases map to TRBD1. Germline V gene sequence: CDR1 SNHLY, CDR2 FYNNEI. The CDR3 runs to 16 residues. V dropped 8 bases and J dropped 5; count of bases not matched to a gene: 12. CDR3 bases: TGTGCCAGCCGGGAGTGGGGGGGACAGGGCAATGAAAAACTGTTTTTT. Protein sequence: CASREWGGQGNEKLFF.

CDR3 sequence: CASSRRLVQKETQYF. The CDR3 coding sequence is TGTGCCAGCAGCCGCCGACTAGTCCAAAAAGAGACCCAGTACTTC. The V and J genes are TRBV5-6 and TRBJ2-5; D is perhaps TRBD2 (6 bases). CDR3 length equals 15 residues. V lost 4 bases and J lost 3, with 16 bases in between. Germline CDR1 reads SGHDT; CDR2 reads YYEEEE.

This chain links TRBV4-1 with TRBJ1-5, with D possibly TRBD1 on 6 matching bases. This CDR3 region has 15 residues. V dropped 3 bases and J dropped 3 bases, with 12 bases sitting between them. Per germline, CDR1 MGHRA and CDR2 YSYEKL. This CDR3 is CASSQVTGPNQPQHF. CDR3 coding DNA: TGCGCCAGCAGCCAGGTGACAGGACCCAATCAGCCCCAGCATTTT.

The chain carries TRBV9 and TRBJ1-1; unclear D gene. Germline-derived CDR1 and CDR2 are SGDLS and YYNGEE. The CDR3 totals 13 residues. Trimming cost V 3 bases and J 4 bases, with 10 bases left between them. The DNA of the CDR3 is TGTGCCAGCAGCGCAGCTGGTGGCACTGAAGCTTTCTTT. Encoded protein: CASSAAGGTEAFF.

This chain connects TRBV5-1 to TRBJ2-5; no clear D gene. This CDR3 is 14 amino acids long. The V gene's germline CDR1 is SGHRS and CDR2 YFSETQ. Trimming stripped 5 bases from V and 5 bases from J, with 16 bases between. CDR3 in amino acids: CASRAGPFGETQYF. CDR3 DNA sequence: TGCGCCAGCAGGGCCGGGCCCTTCGGGGAGACCCAGTACTTC.

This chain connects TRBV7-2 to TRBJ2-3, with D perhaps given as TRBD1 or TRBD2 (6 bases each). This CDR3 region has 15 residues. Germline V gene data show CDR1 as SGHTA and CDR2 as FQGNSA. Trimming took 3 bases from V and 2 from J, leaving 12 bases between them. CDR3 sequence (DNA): TGTGCCAGCAGCTTGAGGGGGGACGTCACAGATACGCAGTATTTT. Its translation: CASSLRGDVTDTQYF. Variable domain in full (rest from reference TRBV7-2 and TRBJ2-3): GAGVSQSPSNKVTEKGKDVELRCDPISGHTALYWYRQSLGQGLEFLIYFQGNSAPDKSGLPSDRFSAERTGGSVSTLTIQRTQQEDSAVYLCASSLRGDVTDTQYFGPGTRLTVL.

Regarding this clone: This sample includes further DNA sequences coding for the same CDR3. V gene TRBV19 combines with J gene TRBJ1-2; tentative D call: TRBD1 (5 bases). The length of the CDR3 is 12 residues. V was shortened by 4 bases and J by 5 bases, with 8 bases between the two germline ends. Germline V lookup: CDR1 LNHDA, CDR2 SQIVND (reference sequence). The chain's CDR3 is CASSTQGYGYTF. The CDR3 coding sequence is TGTGCCAGTAGTACTCAGGGATATGGCTACACCTTC.

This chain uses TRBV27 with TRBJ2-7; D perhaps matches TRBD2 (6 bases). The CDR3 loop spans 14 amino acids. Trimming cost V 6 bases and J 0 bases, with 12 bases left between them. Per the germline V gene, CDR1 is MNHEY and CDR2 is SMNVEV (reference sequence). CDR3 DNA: TGTGCCAGCAGAAGGGACGGGGGCTCCTACGAGCAGTACTTC. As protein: CASRRDGGSYEQYF.

CDR3 nucleotide sequence: TGTGCCAGCAGCTTTACCCCGACTAACGAGCAGTACTTC. It encodes CASSFTPTNEQYF. The chain links TRBV5-4 to TRBJ2-7; tentative D call: TRBD2 (5 bases). With 2 bases removed from V and 5 bases from J, the gap between germline ends came to 11 bases. This CDR3 is 13 amino acids long. Germline CDR1 reads SGHNT; CDR2 reads YYREEE (reference sequence). The full variable domain, its missing parts supplied by reference TRBV5-4 and TRBJ2-7, is ETGVTQSPTHLIKTRGQQVTLRCSSQSGHNTVSWYQQALGQGPQFIFQYYREEENGRGNFPPRFSGLQFPNYSSELNVNALELDDSALYLCASSFTPTNEQYFGPGTRLTVT.

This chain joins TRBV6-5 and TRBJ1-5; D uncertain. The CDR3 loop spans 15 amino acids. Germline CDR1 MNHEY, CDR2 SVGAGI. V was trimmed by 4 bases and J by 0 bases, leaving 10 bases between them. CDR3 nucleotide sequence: TGTGCCAGCAGTTTCCGACCTTATAGCAATCAGCCCCAGCATTTT. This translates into CASSFRPYSNQPQHF.

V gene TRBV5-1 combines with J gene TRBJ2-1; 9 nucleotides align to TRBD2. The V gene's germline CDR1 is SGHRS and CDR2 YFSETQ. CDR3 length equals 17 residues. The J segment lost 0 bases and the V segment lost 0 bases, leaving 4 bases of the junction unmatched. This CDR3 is CASSLAASGTSYNEQFF. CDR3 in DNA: TGCGCCAGCAGCTTGGCCGCTAGCGGGACCTCCTACAATGAGCAGTTCTTC.

The CDR3 loop is CASSPPPREGAGDEQYF. Written as DNA, the CDR3 is TGTGCCAGCTCACCACCCCCCCGGGAGGGGGCTGGGGACGAGCAGTACTTC. The rearrangement joins TRBV18 to TRBJ2-7; the D gene is possibly TRBD2 (8 bases). This CDR3 contains 17 residues. Germline V CDR1 and CDR2: KGHSH, LQKENI. Trimming took off 0 bases at V and 5 bases at J, with 20 bases between the two ends.

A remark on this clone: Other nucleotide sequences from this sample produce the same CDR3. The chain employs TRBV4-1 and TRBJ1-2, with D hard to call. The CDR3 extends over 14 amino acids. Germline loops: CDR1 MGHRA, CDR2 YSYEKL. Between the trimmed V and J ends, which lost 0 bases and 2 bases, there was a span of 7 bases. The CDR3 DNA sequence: TGCGCCAGCAGCCAAGATCGGGGAAACTATGGCTACACCTTC. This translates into CASSQDRGNYGYTF.

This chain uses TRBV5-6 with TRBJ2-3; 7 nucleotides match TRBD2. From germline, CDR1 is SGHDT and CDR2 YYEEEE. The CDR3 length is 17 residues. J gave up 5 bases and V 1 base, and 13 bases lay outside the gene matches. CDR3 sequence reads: CASSLLSGKSRLDTQYF. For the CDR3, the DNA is TGTGCCAGCAGCTTGCTAAGCGGGAAATCACGATTAGATACGCAGTATTTT.

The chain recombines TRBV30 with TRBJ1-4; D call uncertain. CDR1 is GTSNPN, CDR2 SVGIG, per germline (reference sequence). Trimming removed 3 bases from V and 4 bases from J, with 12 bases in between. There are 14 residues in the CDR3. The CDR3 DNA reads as TGTGCCTGGAGAAAAGCGGGATTTAATGAAAAACTGTTTTTT. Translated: CAWRKAGFNEKLFF.

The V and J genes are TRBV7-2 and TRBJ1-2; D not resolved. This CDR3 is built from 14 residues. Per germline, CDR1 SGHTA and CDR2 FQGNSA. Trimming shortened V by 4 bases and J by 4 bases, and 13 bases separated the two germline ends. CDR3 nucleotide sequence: TGTGCCAGCAGCTCTCCGATGGTAATCTATGGCTACACCTTC. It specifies CASSSPMVIYGYTF.

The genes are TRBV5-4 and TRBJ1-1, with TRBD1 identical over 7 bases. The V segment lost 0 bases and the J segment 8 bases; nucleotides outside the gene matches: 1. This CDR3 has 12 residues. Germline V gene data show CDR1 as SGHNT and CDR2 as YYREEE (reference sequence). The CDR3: CASSLGTGEAFF. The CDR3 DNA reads TGTGCCAGCAGCTTGGGGACAGGAGAAGCTTTCTTT. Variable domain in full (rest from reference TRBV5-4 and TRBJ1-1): ETGVTQSPTHLIKTRGQQVTLRCSSQSGHNTVSWYQQALGQGPQFIFQYYREEENGRGNFPPRFSGLQFPNYSSELNVNALELDDSALYLCASSLGTGEAFFGQGTRLTVV.

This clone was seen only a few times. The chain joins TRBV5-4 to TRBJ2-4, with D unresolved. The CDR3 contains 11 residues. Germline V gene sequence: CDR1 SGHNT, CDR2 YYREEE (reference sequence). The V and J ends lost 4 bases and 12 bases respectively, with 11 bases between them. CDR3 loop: CASSLGYDQYF. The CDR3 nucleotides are TGTGCCAGCAGCCTAGGTTACGATCAGTACTTC.

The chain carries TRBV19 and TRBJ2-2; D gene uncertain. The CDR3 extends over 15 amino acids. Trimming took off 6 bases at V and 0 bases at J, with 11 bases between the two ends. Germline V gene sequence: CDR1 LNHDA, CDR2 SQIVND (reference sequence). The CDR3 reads CASSPPSANTGELFF. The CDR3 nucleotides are TGTGCCAGTAGCCCACCCTCAGCGAACACCGGGGAGCTGTTTTTT.

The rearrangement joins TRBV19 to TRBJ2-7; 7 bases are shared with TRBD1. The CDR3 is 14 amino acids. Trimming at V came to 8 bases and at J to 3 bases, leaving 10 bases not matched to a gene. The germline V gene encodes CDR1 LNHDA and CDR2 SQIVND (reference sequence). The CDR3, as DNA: TGTGCCAGTGCTAAAGGGGCAGGGGGCTACGAGCAGTACTTC. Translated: CASAKGAGGYEQYF.

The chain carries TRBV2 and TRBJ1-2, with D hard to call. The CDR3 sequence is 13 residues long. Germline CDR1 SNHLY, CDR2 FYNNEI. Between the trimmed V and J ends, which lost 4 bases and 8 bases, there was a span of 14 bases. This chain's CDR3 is CASSGERVEGYTF. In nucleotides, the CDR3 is TGTGCCAGCAGTGGAGAGCGGGTTGAAGGCTACACCTTC.

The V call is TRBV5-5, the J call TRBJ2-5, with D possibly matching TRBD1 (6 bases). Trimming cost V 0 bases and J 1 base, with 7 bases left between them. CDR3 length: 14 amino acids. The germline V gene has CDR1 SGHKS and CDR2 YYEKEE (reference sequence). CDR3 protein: CASSLADSQETQYF. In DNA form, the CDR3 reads TGTGCCAGCAGCTTGGCGGACAGCCAAGAGACCCAGTACTTC.

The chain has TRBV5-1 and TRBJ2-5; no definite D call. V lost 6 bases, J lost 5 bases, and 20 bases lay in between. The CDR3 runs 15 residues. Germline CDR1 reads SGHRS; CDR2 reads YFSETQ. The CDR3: CASTYTGSARETQYF. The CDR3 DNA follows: TGCGCCAGCACCTATACTGGATCCGCCCGGGAGACCCAGTACTTC.

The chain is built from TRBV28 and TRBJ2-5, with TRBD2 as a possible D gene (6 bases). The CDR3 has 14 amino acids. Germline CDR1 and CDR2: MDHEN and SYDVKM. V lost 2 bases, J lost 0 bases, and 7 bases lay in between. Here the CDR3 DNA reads TGTGCCAGCAGTTTAAGGGACTACCAAGAGACCCAGTACTTC. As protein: CASSLRDYQETQYF.

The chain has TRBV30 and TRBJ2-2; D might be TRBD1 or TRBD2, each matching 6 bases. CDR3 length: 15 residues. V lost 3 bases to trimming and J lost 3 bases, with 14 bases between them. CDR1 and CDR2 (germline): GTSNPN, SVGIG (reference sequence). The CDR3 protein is CAWRPLGGDTGELFF. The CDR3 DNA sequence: TGTGCCTGGAGACCGTTGGGGGGCGACACCGGGGAGCTGTTTTTT.